This TCR beta chain appears in the sequencing data of a study of Ad26.COV2.S vaccination and SARS-CoV-2 variants. Notes on the study in general: Measurement of non-spike TCR breadth gave similar results in vaccine and placebo recipients. Vaccine recipients surpassed placebo recipients in spike-specific TCR breadth.

About this clone: Its antigen is undetermined.

V lost 7 bases and J lost 2, with 5 bases in between. The CDR3 totals 12 residues. Germline V gene sequence: CDR1 MDHEN, CDR2 SYDVKM. Clones were read by immunoSEQ multiplex PCR, and TCRdb kept only the in-frame ones, dropping some. The table records roughly 180,000 clones, 87% of them present only once. The chain combines TRBV28 with TRBJ2-2; D unresolved. The specimen comprised peripheral blood, sampled after recovery from COVID-19. The TCR comes from a human donor who had recovered from COVID-19. The chain's CDR3 is CASTGNTGELFF. For the CDR3, the DNA is TGTGCCAGCACCGGTAACACCGGGGAGCTGTTTTTT.